These 5 T cell receptor beta chains were sequenced from one sample in a study of cytomegalovirus exposure and HLA in healthy donors. The PCR used 60 Vbeta and 13 Jbeta primers. The protocol was immunoSEQ multiplex PCR, while the TCRdb copy is restricted to in-frame clones and leaves out a portion. The table records hundreds of thousands of clones, 70% to 80% of them present only once. The specimen was PBMCs. These receptors were obtained from a male donor in good health and CMV-seronegative.

The chain recombines TRBV6-5 with TRBJ1-2; TRBD1 matches at 7 bases. V lost 5 bases and J lost 4; bases outside the gene matches: 10. The CDR3 covers 15 residues. The germline V gene has CDR1 MNHEY and CDR2 SVGAGI. In DNA form, the CDR3 reads TGTGCCAGCAGTCCCCTCCGAGGGGGCCCCTATGGCTACACCTTC. It encodes CASSPLRGGPYGYTF.

This chain joins TRBV2 and TRBJ2-7; 8 bases align to TRBD2. J was trimmed by 2 bases and V by 3 bases; bases with no gene match: 3. The CDR3 consists of 14 residues. The V gene's germline CDR1 is SNHLY and CDR2 FYNNEI. The DNA for the CDR3 is TGTGCCAGCAGTGAGGAGGGACTAGCCTACGAGCAGTACTTC. Translation gives CASSEEGLAYEQYF.

The chain joins TRBV4-1 to TRBJ2-1; 8 nucleotides match TRBD2. Trimming at V came to 2 bases and at J to 3 bases, leaving 12 bases not matched to a gene. CDR1 is MGHRA, CDR2 YSYEKL, per germline. The CDR3 loop spans 18 amino acids. The CDR3 coding sequence is TGCGCCAGCAGCCAATCCCCCCCTACTAGCGGACTCTACAATGAGCAGTTCTTC. Protein: CASSQSPPTSGLYNEQFF.

The genes are TRBV7-9 and TRBJ2-1, with 12 bases fitting TRBD2. Germline V CDR1 and CDR2: SEHNR, FQNEAQ (reference sequence). The CDR3 consists of 17 residues. The ends lost 5 bases at V and 1 base at J; junction bases unmatched: 6. The CDR3 DNA reads as TGTGCCAGCAGCCCGAGGACTAGCGGGGATTCCTACAATGAGCAGTTCTTC. Translated, it gives CASSPRTSGDSYNEQFF.

The CDR3: CASSSLLTGEAFF. CDR3 DNA sequence: TGTGCCAGCAGCTCCCTTCTTACCGGTGAAGCTTTCTTT. J is TRBJ1-1 and V is TRBV25-1; D not resolved. CDR1 MGHDK and CDR2 SYGVNS come from the germline V gene. The length of the CDR3 is 13 residues. Trimming pared 6 bases from V and 7 bases from J, leaving 15 bases between.